Shown below are 11 T cell receptor beta chains from a single sample sequenced in a study of PD-1 blockade in classical Hodgkin lymphoma. Profiled with immunoSEQ multiplex PCR; TCRdb holds only in-frame clones, not every one. Altogether 40,000 to 45,000 clones are present, 55% to 75% being singletons, with the ten largest covering less than 4%. Each patient experienced a relapse that followed autologous stem cell transplantation, and brentuximab vedotin exposure varied. Material: peripheral blood mononuclear cells (PBMCs), obtained at baseline. The receptors were sampled from a human donor with classical Hodgkin lymphoma.

The chain carries TRBV6-5 and TRBJ1-5, with 9 bases fitting TRBD1. Germline trimming cut 4 bases from V and 4 bases from J; bases unmatched to any gene: 8. The CDR3 is 16 amino acids. The germline V gene has CDR1 MNHEY and CDR2 SVGAGI. CDR3 coding DNA: TGTGCCAGCAGTTCCCTCGCGACAGGGGGAAATCAGCCCCAGCATTTT. Its protein is CASSSLATGGNQPQHF.

This chain joins TRBV7-2 and TRBJ2-3, with 9 bases matching TRBD2. Germline V gene lookup returns CDR1 SGHTA and CDR2 FQGNSA. After removal of 4 bases from V and 1 base from J, the junction contained 3 bases not matched to a gene. The CDR3 is 15 residues long. CDR3 coding DNA: TGTGCCAGCAGCTCTTTAGCGGGGGGCACAGATACGCAGTATTTT. Protein sequence: CASSSLAGGTDTQYF.

The V and J genes are TRBV7-9 and TRBJ2-3; 15 bases align to TRBD2. The CDR3 consists of 17 residues. The J segment lost 2 bases and the V segment lost 5 bases, leaving 5 bases of the junction unmatched. The germline CDR1 and CDR2 sequences are SEHNR and FQNEAQ (reference sequence). The CDR3 here is CASSPGTSGRTTDTQYF. The CDR3 DNA follows: TGTGCCAGCAGCCCTGGGACTAGCGGGAGGACCACAGATACGCAGTATTTT.

The chain uses TRBV9 and TRBJ1-5; D may be TRBD1 (5 bases). Germline lookup yields CDR1 SGDLS and CDR2 YYNGEE. The CDR3 runs 13 residues. V lost 3 bases to trimming and J lost 5 bases, with 9 bases between them. The CDR3 region is CASSDGDYQPQHF. The CDR3 DNA follows: TGTGCCAGCAGCGATGGGGACTATCAGCCCCAGCATTTT.

This clone has only a few counts. The rearrangement links TRBV10-3 to TRBJ1-5; D may be TRBD1 (6 bases). The germline CDR1 and CDR2 sequences are ENHRY and SYGVKD. This CDR3 has 16 amino acids. V dropped 3 bases and J dropped 5 bases, with 17 bases sitting between them. The CDR3 here is CAISDPNYRDDQPQHF. The DNA for the CDR3 is TGTGCCATCAGTGACCCGAATTACAGGGATGATCAGCCCCAGCATTTT.

This chain uses TRBV2 with TRBJ2-5; the D is unclear. CDR3 length equals 15 residues. Germline V CDR1 and CDR2: SNHLY, FYNNEI. Trimming took 8 bases from V and 0 from J, leaving 16 bases between them. CDR3 DNA: TGTGCCAGCTCCCGAGAGGCTCCGTACCAAGAGACCCAGTACTTC. This sequence encodes CASSREAPYQETQYF. Looking up the rest from reference TRBV2 and TRBJ2-5 gives the full variable domain: EPEVTQTPSHQVTQMGQEVILRCVPISNHLYFYWYRQILGQKVEFLVSFYNNEISEKSEIFDDQFSVERPDGSNFTLKIRSTKLEDSAMYFCASSREAPYQETQYFGPGTRLLVL.

The gene calls are TRBV6-1 and TRBJ2-5; D uncertain. The germline V gene encodes CDR1 MNHNS and CDR2 SASEGT. V dropped 4 bases and J dropped 7 bases, with 13 bases sitting between them. The CDR3 sequence is 13 residues long. CDR3 coding DNA: TGTGCCAGCAGTGCCAACCCCAAGGGGACCCAGTACTTC. This encodes CASSANPKGTQYF.

In nucleotides, the CDR3 is TGTGCCAGCACGCCCTCTAGCGCGATGTTCTTC. Translating it yields CASTPSSAMFF. J is TRBJ2-1 and V is TRBV28, with TRBD2 as a possible D gene (6 bases). Germline V gene lookup returns CDR1 MDHEN and CDR2 SYDVKM. Trimming left V 7 bases short and J 15 bases short, with 16 bases between. This CDR3 region has 11 residues. Full variable domain (outside the CDR3, taken from reference TRBV28 and TRBJ2-1): DVKVTQSSRYLVKRTGEKVFLECVQDMDHENMFWYRQDPGLGLRLIYFSYDVKMKEKGDIPEGYSVSREKKERFSLILESASTNQTSMYLCASTPSSAMFFGPGTRLTVL.

The V call is TRBV5-4, the J call TRBJ1-6; unclear D gene. Germline assignment: CDR1 SGHNT and CDR2 YYREEE (reference sequence). V gave up 2 bases and J gave up 1 base, with 7 bases separating them. The CDR3 contains 15 residues. CDR3 DNA sequence: TGTGCCAGCAGCTTCGGGTCTTCCTATAATTCACCCCTCCACTTT. It translates to CASSFGSSYNSPLHF.

This clone was recorded a few times. The V call is TRBV14, the J call TRBJ2-7, with D maybe TRBD2 (6 bases). The V gene lost 4 bases and the J gene lost 2 bases, with 12 bases spanning the gap. Looked up from germline, CDR1 is SGHDN and CDR2 is FVKESK. This CDR3 contains 14 residues. DNA for the CDR3: TGTGCCAGCAGCCTCGGAGGGTCTACCTACGAGCAGTACTTC. Protein: CASSLGGSTYEQYF. The full variable domain, in which reference TRBV14 and TRBJ2-7 provide the parts outside the CDR3, is EAGVTQFPSHSVIEKGQTVTLRCDPISGHDNLYWYRRVMGKEIKFLLHFVKESKQDESGMPNNRFLAERTGGTYSTLKVQPAELEDSGVYFCASSLGGSTYEQYFGPGTRLTVT.

V and J are TRBV29-1 and TRBJ2-3, with 8 bases lining up with TRBD1. Germline CDR1 and CDR2: SQVTM and ANQGSEA. V lost 3 bases and J lost 2; bases outside the gene matches: 10. The CDR3 runs to 16 residues. The CDR3 region is CSVDSWTGRTTDTQYF. In DNA form, the CDR3 reads TGCAGCGTTGATTCATGGACAGGGAGGACCACAGATACGCAGTATTTT.